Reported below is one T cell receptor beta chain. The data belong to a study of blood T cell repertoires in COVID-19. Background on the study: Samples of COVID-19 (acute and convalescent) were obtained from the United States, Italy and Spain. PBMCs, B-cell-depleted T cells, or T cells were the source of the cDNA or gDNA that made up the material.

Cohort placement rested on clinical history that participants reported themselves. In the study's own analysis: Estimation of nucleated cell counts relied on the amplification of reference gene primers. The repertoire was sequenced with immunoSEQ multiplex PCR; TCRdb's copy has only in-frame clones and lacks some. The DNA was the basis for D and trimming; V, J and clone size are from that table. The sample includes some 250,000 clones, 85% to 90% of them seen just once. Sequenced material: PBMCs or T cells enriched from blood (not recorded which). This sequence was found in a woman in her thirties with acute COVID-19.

CDR3 loop: CASSHRGNQPQHF. For the CDR3, the DNA is TGTGCCAGCAGCCACAGGGGCAATCAGCCCCAGCATTTT. This chain uses TRBV3-1 (or the pseudogene TRBV3-2) with TRBJ1-5, with a possible D match to TRBD1 (5 bases). This CDR3 region has 13 residues. Trimming shortened V by 3 bases and J by 2 bases, and 5 bases separated the two germline ends. CDR1 and CDR2 (germline): LGHDT, YNNKEL (reference sequence).